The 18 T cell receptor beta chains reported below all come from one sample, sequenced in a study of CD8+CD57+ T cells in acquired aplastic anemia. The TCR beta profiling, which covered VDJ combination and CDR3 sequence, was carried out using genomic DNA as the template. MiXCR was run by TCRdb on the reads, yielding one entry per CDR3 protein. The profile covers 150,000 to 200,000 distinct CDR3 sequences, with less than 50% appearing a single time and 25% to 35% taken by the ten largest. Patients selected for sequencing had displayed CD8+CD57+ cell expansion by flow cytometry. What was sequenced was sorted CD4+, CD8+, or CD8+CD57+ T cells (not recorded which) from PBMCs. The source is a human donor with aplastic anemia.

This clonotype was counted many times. The CDR3 DNA reads TGTGCCAGCAGTGATGGGCCGGGCAATGAGCAGTTCTTC. Translated, it gives CASSDGPGNEQFF. The chain joins TRBV6-1 to TRBJ2-1; D unresolved. V was trimmed by 3 bases and J by 6 bases, leaving 9 bases between them. The CDR3 has 13 residues. Germline CDR1 is MNHNS and CDR2 is SASEGT.

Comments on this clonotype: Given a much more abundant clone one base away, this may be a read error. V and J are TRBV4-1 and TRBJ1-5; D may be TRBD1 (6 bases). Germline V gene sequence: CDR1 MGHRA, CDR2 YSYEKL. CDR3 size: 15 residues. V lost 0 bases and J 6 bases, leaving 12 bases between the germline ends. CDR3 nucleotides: TGCGCCAGCAGCCAAGAAAACAGGGATGGTCAGCCCCAGCATTTT. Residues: CASSQENRDGQPQHF.

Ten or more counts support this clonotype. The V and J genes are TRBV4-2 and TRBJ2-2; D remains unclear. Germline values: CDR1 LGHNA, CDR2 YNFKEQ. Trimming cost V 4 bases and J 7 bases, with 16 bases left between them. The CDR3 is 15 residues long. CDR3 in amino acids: CASSPESERSGELFF. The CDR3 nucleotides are TGTGCCAGCAGCCCTGAGTCGGAACGGAGCGGGGAGCTGTTTTTT.

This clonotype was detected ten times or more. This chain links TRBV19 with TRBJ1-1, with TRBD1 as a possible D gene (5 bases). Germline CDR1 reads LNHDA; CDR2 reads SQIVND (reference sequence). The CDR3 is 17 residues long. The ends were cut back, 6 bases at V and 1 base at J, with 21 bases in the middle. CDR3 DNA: TGTGCCAGTAGACCCCCTTTCTTGGGACCGCCGAACACTGAAGCTTTCTTT. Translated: CASRPPFLGPPNTEAFF. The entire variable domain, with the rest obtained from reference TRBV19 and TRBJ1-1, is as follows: DGGITQSPKYLFRKEGQNVTLSCEQNLNHDAMYWYRQDPGQGLRLIYYSQIVNDFQKGDIAEGYSVSREKKESFPLTVTSAQKNPTAFYLCASRPPFLGPPNTEAFFGQGTRLTVV.

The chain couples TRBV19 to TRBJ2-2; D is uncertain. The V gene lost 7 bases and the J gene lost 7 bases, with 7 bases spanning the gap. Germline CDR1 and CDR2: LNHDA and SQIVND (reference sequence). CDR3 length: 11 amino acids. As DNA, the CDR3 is TGTGCCAGTACGGCTAGCGGGGAGCTGTTTTTT. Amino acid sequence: CASTASGELFF. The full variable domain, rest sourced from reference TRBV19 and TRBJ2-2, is DGGITQSPKYLFRKEGQNVTLSCEQNLNHDAMYWYRQDPGQGLRLIYYSQIVNDFQKGDIAEGYSVSREKKESFPLTVTSAQKNPTAFYLCASTASGELFFGEGSRLTVL.

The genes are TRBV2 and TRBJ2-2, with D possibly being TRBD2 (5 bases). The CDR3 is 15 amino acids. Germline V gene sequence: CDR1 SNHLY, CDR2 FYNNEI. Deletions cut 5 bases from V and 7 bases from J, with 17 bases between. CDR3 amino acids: CASSLTVGTSGELFF. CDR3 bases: TGTGCCAGCAGTCTGACGGTGGGAACTAGCGGGGAGCTGTTTTTT. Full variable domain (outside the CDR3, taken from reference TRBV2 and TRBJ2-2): EPEVTQTPSHQVTQMGQEVILRCVPISNHLYFYWYRQILGQKVEFLVSFYNNEISEKSEIFDDQFSVERPDGSNFTLKIRSTKLEDSAMYFCASSLTVGTSGELFFGEGSRLTVL.

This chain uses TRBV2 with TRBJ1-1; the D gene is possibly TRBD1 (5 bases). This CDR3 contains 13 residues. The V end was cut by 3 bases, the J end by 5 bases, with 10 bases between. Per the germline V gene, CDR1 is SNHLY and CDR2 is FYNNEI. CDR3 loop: CASSDQGWTEAFF. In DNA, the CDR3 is TGTGCCAGCAGTGACCAGGGTTGGACTGAAGCTTTCTTT.

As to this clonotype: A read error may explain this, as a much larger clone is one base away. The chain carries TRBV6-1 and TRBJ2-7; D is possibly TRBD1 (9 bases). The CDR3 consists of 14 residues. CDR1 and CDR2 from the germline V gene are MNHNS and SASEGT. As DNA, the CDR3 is TGTGCCAGCAACGGACAGGGGCCGGGGGGGGAGCAGTGCTTC. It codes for CASNGQGPGGEQCF.

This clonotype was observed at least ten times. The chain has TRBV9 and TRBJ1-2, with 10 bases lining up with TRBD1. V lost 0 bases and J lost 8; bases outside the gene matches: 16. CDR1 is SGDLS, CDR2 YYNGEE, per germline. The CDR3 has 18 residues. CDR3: CASSVERTGGFRLRGYTF. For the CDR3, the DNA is TGTGCCAGCAGCGTAGAGAGGACAGGGGGATTCCGTTTGAGGGGCTACACCTTC.

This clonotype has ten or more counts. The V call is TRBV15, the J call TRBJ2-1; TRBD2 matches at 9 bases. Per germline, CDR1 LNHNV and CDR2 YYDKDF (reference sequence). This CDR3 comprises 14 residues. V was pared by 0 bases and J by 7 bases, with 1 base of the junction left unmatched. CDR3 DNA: TGTGCCACCAGCAGAGAGACTAGCGGAAATGAGCAGTTCTTC. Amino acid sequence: CATSRETSGNEQFF.

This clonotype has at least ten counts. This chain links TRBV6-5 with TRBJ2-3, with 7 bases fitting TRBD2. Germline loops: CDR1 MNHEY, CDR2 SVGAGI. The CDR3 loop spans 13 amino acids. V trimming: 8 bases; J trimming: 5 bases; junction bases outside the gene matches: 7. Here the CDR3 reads CASGGGPGDTQYF. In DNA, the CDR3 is TGTGCCAGCGGGGGAGGGCCTGGAGATACGCAGTATTTT.

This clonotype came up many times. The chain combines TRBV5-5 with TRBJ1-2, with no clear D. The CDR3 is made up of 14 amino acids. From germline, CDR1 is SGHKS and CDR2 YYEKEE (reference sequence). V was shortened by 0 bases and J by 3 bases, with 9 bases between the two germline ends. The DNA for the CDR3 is TGTGCCAGCAGCTTGGTGCGGGGAGACTATGGCTACACCTTC. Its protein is CASSLVRGDYGYTF.

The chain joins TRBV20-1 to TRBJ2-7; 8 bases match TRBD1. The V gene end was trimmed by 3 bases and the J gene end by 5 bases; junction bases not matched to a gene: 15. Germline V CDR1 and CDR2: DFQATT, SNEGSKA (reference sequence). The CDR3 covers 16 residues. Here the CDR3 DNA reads TGCAGTGCTAGTAGTGCTTATAGGACAGGGTCCGACGAGCAGTACTTC. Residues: CSASSAYRTGSDEQYF.

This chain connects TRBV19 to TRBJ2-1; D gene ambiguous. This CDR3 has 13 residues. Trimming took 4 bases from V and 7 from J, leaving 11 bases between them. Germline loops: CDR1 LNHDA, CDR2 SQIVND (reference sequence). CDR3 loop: CASSTLVTNEQFF. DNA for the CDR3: TGTGCCAGTAGTACCTTAGTGACAAATGAGCAGTTCTTC.

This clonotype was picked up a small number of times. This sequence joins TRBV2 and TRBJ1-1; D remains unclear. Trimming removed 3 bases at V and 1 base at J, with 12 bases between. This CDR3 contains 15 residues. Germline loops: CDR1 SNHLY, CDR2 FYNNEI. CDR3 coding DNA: TGTGCCAGCAGTGATTCTCAATTGGAGAACACTGAAGCTTTCTTT. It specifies CASSDSQLENTEAFF.

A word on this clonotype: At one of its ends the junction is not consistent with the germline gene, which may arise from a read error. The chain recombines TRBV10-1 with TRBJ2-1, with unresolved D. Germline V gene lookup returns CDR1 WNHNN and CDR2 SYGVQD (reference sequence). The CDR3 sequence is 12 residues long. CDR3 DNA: TGTGCCAGCAGCCAACAGTCCAATGAGCAGTTCTTC. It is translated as CASSQQSNEQFF.

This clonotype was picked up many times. The CDR3 nucleotides read TGTGCCAGCAGCCAAGGGGGCCCGTGGGGAGGAGATGAGCAGTTCTTC. It codes for CASSQGGPWGGDEQFF. The chain carries TRBV4-2 and TRBJ2-1; D perhaps matches TRBD2 (6 bases). The CDR3 sequence is 16 residues long. CDR1 is LGHNA and CDR2 is YNFKEQ in the germline V gene. Trimming took 1 base from V and 8 from J, leaving 18 bases between them.

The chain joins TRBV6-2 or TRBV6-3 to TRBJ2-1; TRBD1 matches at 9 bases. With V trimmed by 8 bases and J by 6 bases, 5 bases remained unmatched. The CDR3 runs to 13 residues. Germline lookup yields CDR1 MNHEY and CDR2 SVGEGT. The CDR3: CASERDRVNEQFF. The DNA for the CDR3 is TGTGCCAGCGAGCGGGACAGGGTCAATGAGCAGTTCTTC.